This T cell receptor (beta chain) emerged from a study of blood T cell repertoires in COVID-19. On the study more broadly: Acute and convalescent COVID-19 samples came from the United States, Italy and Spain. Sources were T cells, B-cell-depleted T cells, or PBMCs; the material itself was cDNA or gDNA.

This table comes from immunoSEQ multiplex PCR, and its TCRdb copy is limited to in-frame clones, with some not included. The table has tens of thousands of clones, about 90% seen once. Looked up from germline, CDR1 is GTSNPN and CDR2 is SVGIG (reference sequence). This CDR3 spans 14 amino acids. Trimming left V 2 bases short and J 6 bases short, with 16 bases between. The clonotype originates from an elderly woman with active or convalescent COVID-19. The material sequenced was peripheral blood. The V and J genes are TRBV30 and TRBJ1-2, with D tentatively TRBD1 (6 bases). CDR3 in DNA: TGTGCCTGGAGTCCTTCAAGGGGGTTCCATGGCTACACCTTC. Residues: CAWSPSRGFHGYTF. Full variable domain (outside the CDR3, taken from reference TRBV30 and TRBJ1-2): SQTIHQWPATLVQPVGSPLSLECTVEGTSNPNLYWYRQAAGRGLQLLFYSVGIGQISSEVPQNLSASRPQDRQFILSSKKLLLSDSGFYLCAWSPSRGFHGYTFGSGTRLTVV.